The 7 T cell receptor beta chains reported below all come from one sample, sequenced in a study of T-cell memory formation after mild COVID-19. TCRdb re-analysed the 5' RACE reads in MiXCR, keeping a single row per CDR3 protein. The sample has fewer than 600,000 distinct CDR3 sequences; less than 25% are singletons. The sample consisted of PBMCs or a T cell subset sorted from them (not recorded which). The source is an adult woman who had mild COVID-19 (a few samples of this study predate the infection). Cell type and time point are not known.

The rearrangement joins TRBV6-5 to TRBJ1-2, with a weak D call TRBD1 (6 bases). The CDR3 contains 14 residues. Trimming took off 5 bases at V and 7 bases at J, with 17 bases between the two ends. Germline-derived CDR1 and CDR2 are MNHEY and SVGAGI. The CDR3 spells CASSRDNRFAGYTF. CDR3 nucleotide sequence: TGTGCCAGCAGTCGGGACAACCGGTTCGCTGGCTACACCTTC.

This clonotype was recorded a few times. The CDR3, as DNA: TGTGCCAGCAGCTGGGTTGGGCTCCGCACAGATACGCAGTATTTT. This codes for CASSWVGLRTDTQYF. The chain is built from TRBV7-2 and TRBJ2-3; no reliable D call. Germline-derived CDR1 and CDR2 are SGHTA and FQGNSA. The CDR3 covers 15 residues. Trimming took off 4 bases at V and 1 base at J, with 12 bases between the two ends.

This clonotype was observed many times. The rearrangement joins TRBV12-3 or TRBV12-4 to TRBJ2-7; tentative D call: TRBD1 (7 bases). The germline V and J ends were trimmed by 6 bases and 6 bases, with 21 bases remaining between them. There are 15 residues in the CDR3. The CDR3 loop is CASSSQGGPRGEQYF. The CDR3 DNA reads as TGTGCCAGCAGCTCCCAGGGGGGTCCCAGAGGCGAGCAGTACTTC.

This clonotype has just a few counts. The chain joins TRBV12-3 or TRBV12-4 to TRBJ1-2; no clear D gene. The CDR3 is 15 residues long. V lost 7 bases, J lost 0 bases, and 15 bases lay in between. DNA of the CDR3: TGTGCCAGCAACTCCCAAGGAGGGTCTAACTATGGCTACACCTTC. This translates into CASNSQGGSNYGYTF.

The chain carries TRBV4-3 and TRBJ1-4; 7 bases are shared with TRBD1. Germline assignment: CDR1 LGHNA and CDR2 YSLEER. Germline trimming cut 4 bases from V and 8 bases from J; bases unmatched to any gene: 13. CDR3 size: 16 residues. Here the CDR3 reads CASSRTTQGVGEKLFF. In DNA form, the CDR3 reads TGCGCCAGCAGCCGGACAACCCAGGGGGTAGGAGAAAAACTGTTTTTT.

The sample holds a few counts of this clonotype. This CDR3 is CASSFGNPSSYNEQFF. The CDR3 DNA sequence: TGTGCCAGCAGTTTCGGTAATCCGAGCTCCTACAATGAGCAGTTCTTC. The gene calls are TRBV12-3 or TRBV12-4 and TRBJ2-1; no reliable D call. V lost 3 bases and J 0 bases, leaving 12 bases between the germline ends. The CDR3 runs 16 residues.

This clonotype was observed a handful of times. The chain recombines TRBV5-5 with TRBJ2-7; D gene ambiguous. Germline V lookup: CDR1 SGHKS, CDR2 YYEKEE (reference sequence). The CDR3 has 13 amino acids. Trimming pared 2 bases from V and 6 bases from J, leaving 12 bases between. The CDR3 sequence: CASSFRPPGEQYF. The CDR3 coding sequence is TGTGCCAGCAGCTTCCGCCCCCCCGGCGAGCAGTACTTC.